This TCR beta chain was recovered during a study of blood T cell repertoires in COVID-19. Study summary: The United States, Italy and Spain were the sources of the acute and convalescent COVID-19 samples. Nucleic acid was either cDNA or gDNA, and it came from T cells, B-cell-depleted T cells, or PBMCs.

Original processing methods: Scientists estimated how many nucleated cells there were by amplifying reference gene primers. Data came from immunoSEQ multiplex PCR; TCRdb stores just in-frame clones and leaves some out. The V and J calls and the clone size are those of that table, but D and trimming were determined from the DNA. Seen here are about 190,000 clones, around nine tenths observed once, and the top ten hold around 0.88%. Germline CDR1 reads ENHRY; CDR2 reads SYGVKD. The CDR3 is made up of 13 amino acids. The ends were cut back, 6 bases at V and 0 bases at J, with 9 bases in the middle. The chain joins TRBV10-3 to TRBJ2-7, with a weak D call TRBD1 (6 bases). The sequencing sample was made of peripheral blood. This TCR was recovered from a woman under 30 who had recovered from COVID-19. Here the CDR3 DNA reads TGTGCCATCAGCGGGACAAACTCCTACGAGCAGTACTTC. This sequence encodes CAISGTNSYEQYF.